These 23 T cell receptor beta chains share one sample of origin, sequenced in a study of early T cells in non-severe SARS-CoV-2 infection. TCRdb recomputed calls from the 5' RACE reads with MiXCR, one row per CDR3 protein. The sample records 29,000 or so distinct CDR3 sequences, less than 10% being singletons. The material sequenced was whole blood. All receptors come from an adult who was a healthcare worker with PCR-confirmed SARS-CoV-2 infection or an uninfected control (not recorded which).

This clonotype was seen ten or more times. The V and J genes are TRBV6-5 and TRBJ1-5, with D unresolved. From germline, CDR1 is MNHEY and CDR2 SVGAGI. Trimming stripped 6 bases from V and 5 bases from J, with 11 bases between. This CDR3 spans 13 amino acids. CDR3: CASSPNDDQPQHF. CDR3 DNA: TGTGCCAGCAGCCCTAACGATGATCAGCCCCAGCATTTT.

The table lists this clonotype with many counts. The rearrangement uses TRBV20-1 and TRBJ1-3, with TRBD1 matching 8 bases. V dropped 1 base and J dropped 4; count of bases not matched to a gene: 6. Germline V gene lookup returns CDR1 DFQATT and CDR2 SNEGSKA (reference sequence). CDR3 length: 15 amino acids. The CDR3 region has the DNA TGCAGTGCTAGAGGTCGAACAGGGGGAGGAAACACCATATATTTT. It translates to CSARGRTGGGNTIYF.

The chain employs TRBV12-3 or TRBV12-4 and TRBJ1-2, with a weak D call TRBD1 (5 bases). Trimming took off 7 bases at V and 2 bases at J, with 11 bases between the two ends. The CDR3 is 13 residues long. CDR3 in DNA: TGTGCCAGCACCATCGGGGGGAACTATGGCTACACCTTC. It codes for CASTIGGNYGYTF.

The sample holds many counts of this clonotype. The CDR3 sequence: CASSSQDPRTQYF. The CDR3 DNA is TGTGCCAGCAGTTCCCAGGACCCCAGGACCCAGTACTTC. The rearrangement links TRBV6-2 or TRBV6-3 to TRBJ2-5; D remains ambiguous. This CDR3 is built from 13 residues. Trimming cost V 4 bases and J 7 bases, with 13 bases left between them. The germline V gene encodes CDR1 MNHEY and CDR2 SVGEGT.

The table lists this clonotype with many counts. Written as DNA, the CDR3 is TGCGCCAGCAGCCTGGGGGCCGGGACAGGGTCCTCACCCCTCCACTTT. As protein: CASSLGAGTGSSPLHF. The chain has TRBV5-1 and TRBJ1-6; 9 nucleotides line up with TRBD1. The CDR3 contains 16 residues. Germline V gives CDR1 SGHRS, CDR2 YFSETQ. Germline trimming cut 4 bases from V and 10 bases from J; bases unmatched to any gene: 12.

The chain employs TRBV12-3 or TRBV12-4 and TRBJ2-1; no clear D. The ends were cut back, 2 bases at V and 7 bases at J, with 9 bases in the middle. CDR3 size: 13 residues. The DNA for the CDR3 is TGTGCCAGCAGTTTAATGACGGCTAATGAGCAGTTCTTC. Amino acid sequence: CASSLMTANEQFF.

This clonotype was seen many times. The V gene is TRBV18, the J gene TRBJ2-5; 7 bases are shared with TRBD2. Germline trimming cut 2 bases from V and 5 bases from J; bases unmatched to any gene: 5. Germline CDR1 reads KGHSH; CDR2 reads LQKENI. The CDR3 is made up of 14 amino acids. As DNA, the CDR3 is TGTGCCAGCTCACCAACGCAGGGAGGGGAGACCCAGTACTTC. Its protein is CASSPTQGGETQYF.

This clonotype was detected ten times or more. The rearrangement joins TRBV5-4 to TRBJ2-3, with 10 bases that match TRBD2. The CDR3 has 15 residues. J was trimmed by 5 bases and V by 1 base; bases with no gene match: 4. The germline V gene has CDR1 SGHNT and CDR2 YYREEE (reference sequence). CDR3 residues: CASSLPAGGQDTQYF. The CDR3, as DNA: TGTGCCAGCAGCTTGCCAGCGGGGGGGCAAGATACGCAGTATTTT.

The table lists this clonotype with many counts. The chain carries TRBV5-5 and TRBJ2-7, with TRBD1 matching over 8 bases. The CDR3 length is 15 residues. Trimming took 0 bases from V and 7 from J; bases not matched to a gene: 9. Germline-derived CDR1 and CDR2 are SGHKS and YYEKEE (reference sequence). The CDR3 sequence is CASSLVPGGNSEQYF. The DNA of the CDR3 is TGTGCCAGCAGCTTGGTGCCAGGGGGCAACTCGGAGCAGTACTTC.

This clonotype was picked up a small number of times. DNA of the CDR3: TGCAGTGCTAGAGATGACAGGGGGCCGGCCACTGAAGCTTTCTTT. Encoded protein: CSARDDRGPATEAFF. This chain connects TRBV20-1 to TRBJ1-1, with 10 nucleotides matching TRBD1. The CDR3 contains 15 residues. The trim removed 0 bases at V and 4 bases at J, leaving 5 bases unmatched. Germline V CDR1 and CDR2: DFQATT, SNEGSKA (reference sequence).

This clonotype has ten or more counts. The rearrangement links TRBV20-1 to TRBJ1-1; D is unresolved. The CDR3 loop spans 14 amino acids. V dropped 1 base and J dropped 5 bases, with 14 bases sitting between them. From germline, CDR1 is DFQATT and CDR2 SNEGSKA (reference sequence). The CDR3: CSARVPGRMTEAFF. The CDR3 region has the DNA TGCAGTGCTAGAGTCCCCGGGAGAATGACTGAAGCTTTCTTT.

V and J are TRBV6-5 and TRBJ2-1; D remains unclear. CDR3 size: 15 residues. Looked up from germline, CDR1 is MNHEY and CDR2 is SVGAGI. V shed 0 bases and J shed 5 bases, with 11 bases lying between them. The CDR3 nucleotides read TGTGCCAGCAGTTACTCACCCCGGGCCAACAATGAGCAGTTCTTC. Translation: CASSYSPRANNEQFF.

In its sample, this clonotype was seen many times. The gene calls are TRBV4-3 and TRBJ1-2; no clear D gene. Trimming removed 0 bases at V and 5 bases at J, with 19 bases between. The length of the CDR3 is 17 residues. Germline lookup yields CDR1 LGHNA and CDR2 YSLEER. The CDR3 region is CASSQDRGGEGGYGYTF. In nucleotides, the CDR3 is TGCGCCAGCAGCCAAGATCGAGGAGGCGAAGGCGGATATGGCTACACCTTC.

This clonotype appeared a few times. The chain is built from TRBV11-2 and TRBJ2-3; D gene ambiguous. The length of the CDR3 is 13 residues. Trimming cost V 4 bases and J 0 bases, with 5 bases left between them. The germline CDR1 and CDR2 sequences are SGHAT and FQNNGV. Here the CDR3 DNA reads TGTGCCAGCAGCTCATACAGCACAGATACGCAGTATTTT. As protein: CASSSYSTDTQYF.

The chain joins TRBV7-2 to TRBJ1-2, with 10 bases aligning to TRBD1. Germline-derived CDR1 and CDR2 are SGHTA and FQGNSA. J lost 7 bases, V lost 5 bases, and 13 bases had no gene match. The CDR3 consists of 16 residues. CDR3 protein: CASSQAPRQGAGGYTF. CDR3 bases: TGTGCCAGCAGCCAGGCCCCCCGACAGGGGGCAGGTGGCTACACCTTC.

In its sample, this clonotype was seen many times. This chain joins TRBV27 and TRBJ2-1; the D is unclear. This CDR3 has 13 amino acids. CDR1 and CDR2 (germline): MNHEY, SMNVEV (reference sequence). The V end was cut by 8 bases, the J end by 0 bases, with 8 bases between. The CDR3: CASQASSYNEQFF. CDR3 bases: TGTGCCAGCCAGGCCAGCTCCTACAATGAGCAGTTCTTC.

This clonotype was seen at least ten times. V and J are TRBV29-1 and TRBJ2-3, with 11 nucleotides matching TRBD2. Germline values: CDR1 SQVTM, CDR2 ANQGSEA. This CDR3 region has 16 residues. The V and J ends lost 0 bases and 3 bases, in that order; junction bases with no gene match: 5. The CDR3 region has the DNA TGCAGCGTTGAAGACTTAGCGGGGGGGTTGACAGATACGCAGTATTTT. Residues: CSVEDLAGGLTDTQYF.

The J gene is TRBJ1-2, the V gene TRBV6-2 or TRBV6-3; perhaps TRBD1 as D (5 bases). Germline-derived CDR1 and CDR2 are MNHEY and SVGEGT. This CDR3 contains 16 residues. Trimming took 4 bases from V and 4 from J, leaving 19 bases between them. The CDR3 nucleotides read TGTGCCAGCAGTTTAGTAGTCGGCAGGGAGAGCTATGGCTACACCTTC. This encodes CASSLVVGRESYGYTF.

The chain joins TRBV5-1 to TRBJ1-2; 7 bases align to TRBD1. V trimming: 0 bases; J trimming: 8 bases; junction bases outside the gene matches: 7. Germline V CDR1 and CDR2: SGHRS, YFSETQ. This CDR3 region has 14 residues. CDR3 sequence: CASSLAPGTEGYTF. CDR3 in DNA: TGCGCCAGCAGCTTGGCACCCGGGACAGAAGGCTACACCTTC.

This clonotype was seen repeatedly, ten times or more. The CDR3 DNA reads as TGTGCCAGCAGCTTAGTACGATGGGACTCCCCCTACGAGCAGTACTTC. It is translated as CASSLVRWDSPYEQYF. The chain links TRBV7-2 to TRBJ2-7; a possible D gene is TRBD2 (6 bases). V was clipped by 1 base and J by 2 bases, with 15 bases between them. The V gene's germline CDR1 is SGHTA and CDR2 FQGNSA. The CDR3 loop spans 16 amino acids.

In this sample, this clonotype turned up many times. This rearrangement joins TRBV20-1 to TRBJ1-2; TRBD1 aligns across 9 bases. Losses at the gene ends were 6 bases for V and 3 bases for J; bases not matched to a gene: 8. The germline V gene has CDR1 DFQATT and CDR2 SNEGSKA (reference sequence). CDR3 size: 14 residues. The CDR3 nucleotides read TGCAGTGCGCCGGACAGGGGAGGGGACTATGGCTACACCTTC. It encodes CSAPDRGGDYGYTF.

In this sample, this clonotype turned up once. The CDR3 spells CASSLVSTSYYGYTF. DNA for the CDR3: TGTGCCAGCAGCTTGGTCTCCACAAGTTACTATGGCTACACCTTC. The chain carries TRBV5-5 and TRBJ1-2, with D uncertain. V lost 0 bases, J lost 3 bases, and 12 bases lay in between. Germline V CDR1 and CDR2: SGHKS, YYEKEE (reference sequence). CDR3 length equals 15 residues.

This clonotype was counted only a few times. DNA of the CDR3: TGTGCCAGCAGTTTAAGGGCCGCTCTAGGGTCACCCCTCCACTTT. Translated: CASSLRAALGSPLHF. The chain links TRBV28 to TRBJ1-6; no definite D call. The germline CDR1 and CDR2 sequences are MDHEN and SYDVKM. Trimming stripped 2 bases from V and 10 bases from J, with 15 bases between. The CDR3 is made up of 15 amino acids.